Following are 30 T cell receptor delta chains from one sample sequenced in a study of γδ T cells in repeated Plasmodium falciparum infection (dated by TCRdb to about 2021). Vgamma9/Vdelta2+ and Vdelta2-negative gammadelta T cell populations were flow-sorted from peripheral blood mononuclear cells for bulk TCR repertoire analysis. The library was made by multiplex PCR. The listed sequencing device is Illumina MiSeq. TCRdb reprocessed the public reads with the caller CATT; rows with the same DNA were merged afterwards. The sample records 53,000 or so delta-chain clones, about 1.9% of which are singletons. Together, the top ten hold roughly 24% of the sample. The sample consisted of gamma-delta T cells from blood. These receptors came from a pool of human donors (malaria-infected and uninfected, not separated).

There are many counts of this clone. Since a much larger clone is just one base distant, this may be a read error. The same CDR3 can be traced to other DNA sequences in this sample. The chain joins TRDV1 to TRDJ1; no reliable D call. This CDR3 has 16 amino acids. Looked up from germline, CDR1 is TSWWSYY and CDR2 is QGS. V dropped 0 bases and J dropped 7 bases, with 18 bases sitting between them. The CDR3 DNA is TGTGCTCTTGGGGAACTTATCCCACAAAAGGAGGGTAAACTCATCTTT. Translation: CALGELIPQKEGKLIF.

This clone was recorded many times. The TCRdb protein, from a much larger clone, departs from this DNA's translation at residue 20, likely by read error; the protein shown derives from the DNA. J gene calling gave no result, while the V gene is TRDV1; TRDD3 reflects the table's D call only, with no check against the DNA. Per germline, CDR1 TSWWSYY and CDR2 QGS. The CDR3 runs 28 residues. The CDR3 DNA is TGTGCTCTTGGGGAACTAGTCCCCAGATACCTTCCCGTCAACCAAACTGGGGGATACACAAGTCAAAAATGGGTGCTCATCTTT. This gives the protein CALGELVPRYLPVNQTGGYTSQKWVLIF.

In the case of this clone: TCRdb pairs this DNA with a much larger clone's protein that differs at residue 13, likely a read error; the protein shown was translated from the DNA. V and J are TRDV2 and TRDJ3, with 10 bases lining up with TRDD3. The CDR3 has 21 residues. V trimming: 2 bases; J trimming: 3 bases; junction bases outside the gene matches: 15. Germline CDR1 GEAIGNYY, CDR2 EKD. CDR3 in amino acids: CACDKLMGDTKTSWDTRQMFF. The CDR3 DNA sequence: TGTGCCTGTGACAAGTTGATGGGGGATACCAAAACGAGCTGGGACACCCGACAGATGTTTTTC.

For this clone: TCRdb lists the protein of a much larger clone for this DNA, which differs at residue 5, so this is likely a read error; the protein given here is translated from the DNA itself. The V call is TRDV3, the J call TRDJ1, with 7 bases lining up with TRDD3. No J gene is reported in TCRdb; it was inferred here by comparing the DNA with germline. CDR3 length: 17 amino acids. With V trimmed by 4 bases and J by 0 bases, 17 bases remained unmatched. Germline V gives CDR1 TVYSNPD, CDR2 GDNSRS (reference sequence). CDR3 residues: CASSGLGGYPYTDKLIF. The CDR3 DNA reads TGTGCCTCGTCGGGGCTGGGGGGTTACCCTTACACCGATAAACTCATCTTT.

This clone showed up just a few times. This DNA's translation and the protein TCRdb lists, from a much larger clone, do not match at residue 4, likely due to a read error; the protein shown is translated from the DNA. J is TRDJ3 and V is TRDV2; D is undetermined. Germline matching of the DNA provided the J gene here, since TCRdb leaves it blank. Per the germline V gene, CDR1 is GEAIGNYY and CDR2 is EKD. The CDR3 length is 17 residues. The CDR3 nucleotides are TGTGCCTGTGTCACCGTAAAGGGCGCCTGGGACACCCGACAGATGTTTTTC. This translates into CACVTVKGAWDTRQMFF.

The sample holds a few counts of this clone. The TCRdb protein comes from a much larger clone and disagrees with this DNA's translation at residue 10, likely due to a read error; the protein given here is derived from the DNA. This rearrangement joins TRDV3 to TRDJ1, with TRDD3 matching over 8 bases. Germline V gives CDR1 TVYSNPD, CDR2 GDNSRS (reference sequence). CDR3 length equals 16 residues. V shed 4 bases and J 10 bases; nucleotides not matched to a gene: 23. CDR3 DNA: TGTGCCTCCGGGCGGCAAACGTTCAGGGGGGATAGCAGACTCATCTTT. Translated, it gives CASGRQTFRGDSRLIF.

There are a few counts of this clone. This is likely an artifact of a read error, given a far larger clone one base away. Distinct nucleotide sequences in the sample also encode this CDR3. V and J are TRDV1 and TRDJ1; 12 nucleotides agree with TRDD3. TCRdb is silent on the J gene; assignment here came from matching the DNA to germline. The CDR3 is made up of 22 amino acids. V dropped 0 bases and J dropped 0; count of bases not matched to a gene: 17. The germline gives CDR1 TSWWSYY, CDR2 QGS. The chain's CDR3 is CALGELCPHLLGDTIYTDKLIF. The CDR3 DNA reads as TGTGCTCTTGGGGAACTCTGCCCTCATTTACTGGGGGATACCATATACACCGATAAACTCATCTTT.

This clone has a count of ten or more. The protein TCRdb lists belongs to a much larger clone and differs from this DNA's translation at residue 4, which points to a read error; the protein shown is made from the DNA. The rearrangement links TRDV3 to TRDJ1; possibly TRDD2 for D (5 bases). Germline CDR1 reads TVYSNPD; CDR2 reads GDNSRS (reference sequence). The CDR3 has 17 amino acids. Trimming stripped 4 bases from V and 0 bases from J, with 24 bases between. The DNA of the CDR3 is TGTGCCTCTATTTCTTCCCGGCTTCACACCCACACCGATAAACTCATCTTT. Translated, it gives CASISSRLHTHTDKLIF.

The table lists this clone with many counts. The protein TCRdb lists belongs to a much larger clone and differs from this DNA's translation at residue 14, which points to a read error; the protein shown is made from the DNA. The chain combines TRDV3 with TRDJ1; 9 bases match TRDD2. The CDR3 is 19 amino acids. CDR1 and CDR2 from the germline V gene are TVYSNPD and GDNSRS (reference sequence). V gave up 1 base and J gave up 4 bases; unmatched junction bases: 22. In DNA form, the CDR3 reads TGTGCCTTTAAAGAAGGGCCCGAGAGCCTTCCTACGAGGTTCGATAAACTCATCTTT. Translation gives CAFKEGPESLPTRFDKLIF.

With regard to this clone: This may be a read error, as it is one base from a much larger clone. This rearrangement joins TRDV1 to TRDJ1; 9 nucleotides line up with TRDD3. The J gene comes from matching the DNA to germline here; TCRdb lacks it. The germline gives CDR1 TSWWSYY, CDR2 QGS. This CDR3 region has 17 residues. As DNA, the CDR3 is TGTGCCCTTGGGGAACTACTCTGGGGGATTTACACCGATAAACTCATCTTT. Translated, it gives CALGELLWGIYTDKLIF.

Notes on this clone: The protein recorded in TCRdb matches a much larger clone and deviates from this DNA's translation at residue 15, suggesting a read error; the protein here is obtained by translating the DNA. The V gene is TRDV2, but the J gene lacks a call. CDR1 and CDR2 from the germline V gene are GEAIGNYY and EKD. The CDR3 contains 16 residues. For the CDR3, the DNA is TGTGCCTGGCCCATTCCTGTCCACTGGGTCAATCATAAACTCACCTTT. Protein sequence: CAWPIPVHWVNHKLTF.

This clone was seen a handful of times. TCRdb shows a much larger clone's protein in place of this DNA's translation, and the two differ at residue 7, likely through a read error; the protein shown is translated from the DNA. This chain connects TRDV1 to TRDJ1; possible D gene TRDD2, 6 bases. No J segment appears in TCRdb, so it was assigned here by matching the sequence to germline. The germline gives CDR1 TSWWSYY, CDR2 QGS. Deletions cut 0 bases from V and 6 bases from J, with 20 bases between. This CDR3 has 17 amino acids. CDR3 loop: CALGELEGLPAQHKLIF. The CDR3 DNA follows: TGTGCTCTTGGGGAACTAGAGGGGCTTCCTGCCCAACATAAACTCATCTTT.

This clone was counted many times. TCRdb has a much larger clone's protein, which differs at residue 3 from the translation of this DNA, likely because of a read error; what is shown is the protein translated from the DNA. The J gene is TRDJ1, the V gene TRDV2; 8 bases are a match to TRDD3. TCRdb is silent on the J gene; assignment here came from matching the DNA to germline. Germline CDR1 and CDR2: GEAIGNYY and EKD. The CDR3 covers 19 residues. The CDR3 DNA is TGTGCCCGTGACACTTTGAGAACTGGGGGCCTTCATTACACCGATAAACTCATCTTT. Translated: CARDTLRTGGLHYTDKLIF.

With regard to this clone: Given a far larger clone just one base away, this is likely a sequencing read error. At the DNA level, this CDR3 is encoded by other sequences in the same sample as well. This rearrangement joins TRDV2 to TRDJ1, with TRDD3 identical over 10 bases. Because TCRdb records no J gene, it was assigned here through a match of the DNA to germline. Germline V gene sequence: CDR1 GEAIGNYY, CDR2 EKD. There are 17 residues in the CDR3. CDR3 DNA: TGCGCCTGTGACACCGTAAGTACTGGGGGATACACCGATAAACTCATCTTT. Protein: CACDTVSTGGYTDKLIF.

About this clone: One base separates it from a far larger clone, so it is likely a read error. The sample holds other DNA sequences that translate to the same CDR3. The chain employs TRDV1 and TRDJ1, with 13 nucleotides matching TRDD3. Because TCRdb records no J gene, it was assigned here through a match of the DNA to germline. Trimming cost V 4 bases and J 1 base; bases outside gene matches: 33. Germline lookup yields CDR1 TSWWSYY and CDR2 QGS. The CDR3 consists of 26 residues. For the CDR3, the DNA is TGTGCTCTTGGGGCGCCTCGCCTTCTTTTCTACATTACTGGGGGATACGAGTTAAGTAGCACCGATAAACTCATCTTT. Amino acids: CALGAPRLLFYITGGYELSSTDKLIF.

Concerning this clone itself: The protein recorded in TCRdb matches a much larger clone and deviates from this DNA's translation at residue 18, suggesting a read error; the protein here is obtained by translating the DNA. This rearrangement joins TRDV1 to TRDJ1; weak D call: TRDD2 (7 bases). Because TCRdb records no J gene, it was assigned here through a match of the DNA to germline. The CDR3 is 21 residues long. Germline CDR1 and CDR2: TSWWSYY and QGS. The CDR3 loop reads CALGRLLPLLGIPMYTDQLIF. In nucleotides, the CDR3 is TGTGCTCTTGGGCGTCTCCTTCCTTTATTGGGGATCCCCATGTACACCGATCAACTCATCTTT.

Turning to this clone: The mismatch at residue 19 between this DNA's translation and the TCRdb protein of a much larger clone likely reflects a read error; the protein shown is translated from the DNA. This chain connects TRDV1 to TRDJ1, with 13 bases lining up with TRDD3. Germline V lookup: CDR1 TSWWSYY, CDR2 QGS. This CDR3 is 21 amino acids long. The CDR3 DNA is TGTGCTCTTGGGGACCTCCTTCCGATCCGAACTGGGGGATACGTTACTGATAAACACATCTTT. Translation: CALGDLLPIRTGGYVTDKHIF.

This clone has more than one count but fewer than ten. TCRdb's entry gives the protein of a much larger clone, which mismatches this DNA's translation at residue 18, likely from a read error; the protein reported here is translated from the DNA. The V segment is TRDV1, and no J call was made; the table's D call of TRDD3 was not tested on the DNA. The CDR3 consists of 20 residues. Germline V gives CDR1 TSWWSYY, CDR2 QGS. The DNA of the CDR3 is TGTGCTCTTGGGGAACTAGTCTTCTGGAACTACTGGGGGATCCCCGATAAACCCATCTTT. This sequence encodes CALGELVFWNYWGIPDKPIF.

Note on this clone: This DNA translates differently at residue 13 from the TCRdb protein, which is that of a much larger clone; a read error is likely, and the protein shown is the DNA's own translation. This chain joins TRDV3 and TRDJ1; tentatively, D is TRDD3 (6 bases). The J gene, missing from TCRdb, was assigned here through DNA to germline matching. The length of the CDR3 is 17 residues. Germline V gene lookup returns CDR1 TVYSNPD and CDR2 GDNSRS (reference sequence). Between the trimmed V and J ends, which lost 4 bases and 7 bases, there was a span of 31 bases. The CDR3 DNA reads TGTGCCTCCGCCTCCCTACTCCCGGGGGACGGGAGAGGTAAACTCATCTTT. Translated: CASASLLPGDGRGKLIF.

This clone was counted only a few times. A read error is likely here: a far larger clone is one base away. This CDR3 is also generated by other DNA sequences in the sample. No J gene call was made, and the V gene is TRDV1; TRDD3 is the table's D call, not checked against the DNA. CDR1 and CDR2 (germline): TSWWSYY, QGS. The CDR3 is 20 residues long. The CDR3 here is CALGESAYLILGIYTDKLIF. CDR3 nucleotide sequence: TGTGCTCTTGGGGAATCGGCCTACCTTATACTGGGGATCTACACCGATAAACTCATATTT.

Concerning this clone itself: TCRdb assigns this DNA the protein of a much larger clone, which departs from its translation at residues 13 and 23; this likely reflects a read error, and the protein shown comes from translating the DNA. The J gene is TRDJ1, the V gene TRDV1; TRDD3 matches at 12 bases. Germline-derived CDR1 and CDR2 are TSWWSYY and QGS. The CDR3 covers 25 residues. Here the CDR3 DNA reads TGTGCTCTTGGGGAAGGTTCGTACTTCCTATCGACATGCTGGGGGATACGCTGGTACACCGATAAACGCATCTTT. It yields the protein CALGEGSYFLSTCWGIRWYTDKRIF.

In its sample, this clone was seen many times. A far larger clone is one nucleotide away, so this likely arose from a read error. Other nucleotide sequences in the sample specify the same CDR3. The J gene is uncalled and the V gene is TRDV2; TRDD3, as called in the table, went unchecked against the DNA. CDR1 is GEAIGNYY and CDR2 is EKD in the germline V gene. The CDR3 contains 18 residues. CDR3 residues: CACDTLSTGEQYTDKLIF. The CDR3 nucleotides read TGTGCCTGTGACACCCTAAGTACTGGGGAACAGTACACCGATAAACTAATCTTT.

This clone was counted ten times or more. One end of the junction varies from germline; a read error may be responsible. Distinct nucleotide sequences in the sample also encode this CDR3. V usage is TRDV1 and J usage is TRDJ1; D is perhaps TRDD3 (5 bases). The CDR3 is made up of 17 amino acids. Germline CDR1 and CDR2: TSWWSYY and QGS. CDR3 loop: CALGELVGSLYTDKLIF. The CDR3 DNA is TGTGCTCTTGGGGAACTAGTGGGGAGCCTTTACACCGATAAACTAATCTTT.

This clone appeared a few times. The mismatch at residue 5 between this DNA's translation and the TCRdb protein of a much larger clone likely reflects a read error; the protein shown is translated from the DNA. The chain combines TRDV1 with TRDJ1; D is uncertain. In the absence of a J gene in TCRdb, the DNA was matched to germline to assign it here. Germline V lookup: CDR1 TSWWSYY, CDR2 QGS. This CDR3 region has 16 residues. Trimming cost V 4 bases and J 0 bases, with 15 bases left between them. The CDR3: CALGGRLRPDTDKLIF. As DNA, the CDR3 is TGTGCTCTTGGGGGACGACTCAGACCTGACACCGATAAACTCATCTTT.

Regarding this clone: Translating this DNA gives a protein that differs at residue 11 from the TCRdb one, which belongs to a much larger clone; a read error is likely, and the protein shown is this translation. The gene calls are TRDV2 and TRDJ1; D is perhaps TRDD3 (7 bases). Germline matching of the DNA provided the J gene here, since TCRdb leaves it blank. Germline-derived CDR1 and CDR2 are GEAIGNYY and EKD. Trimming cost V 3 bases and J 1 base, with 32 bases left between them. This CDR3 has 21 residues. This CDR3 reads CACDPLAFHTEDTGSTDKLIF. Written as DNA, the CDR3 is TGTGCCTGTGACCCGCTGGCCTTCCACACTGAGGATACGGGGTCCACCGATAAACTCATCTTT.

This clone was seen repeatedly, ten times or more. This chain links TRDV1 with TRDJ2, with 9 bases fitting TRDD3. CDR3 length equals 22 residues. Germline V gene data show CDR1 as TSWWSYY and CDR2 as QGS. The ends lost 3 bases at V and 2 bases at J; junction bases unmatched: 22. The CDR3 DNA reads TGTGCTCTTGGGGAGGTGGGGGGCCCCCCGTACTGGGGATACGTCTTGACAGCACAACTCTTCTTT. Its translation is CALGEVGGPPYWGYVLTAQLFF.

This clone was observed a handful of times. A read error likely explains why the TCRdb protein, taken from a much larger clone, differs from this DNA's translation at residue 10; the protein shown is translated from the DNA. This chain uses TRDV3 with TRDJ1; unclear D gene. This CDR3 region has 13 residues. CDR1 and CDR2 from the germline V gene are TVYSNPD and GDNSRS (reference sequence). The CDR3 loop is CASAGLEYDELIF. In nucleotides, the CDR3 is TGTGCCTCCGCCGGTCTTGAGTACGATGAACTCATCTTT. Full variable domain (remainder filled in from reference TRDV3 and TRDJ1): CDKVTQSSPDQTVASGSEVVLLCTYDTVYSNPDLFWYRIRPDYSFQFVFYGDNSRSEGADFTQGRFSVKHILTQKAFHLVISPVRTEDSATYYCASAGLEYDELIFGKGTRVTVEP.

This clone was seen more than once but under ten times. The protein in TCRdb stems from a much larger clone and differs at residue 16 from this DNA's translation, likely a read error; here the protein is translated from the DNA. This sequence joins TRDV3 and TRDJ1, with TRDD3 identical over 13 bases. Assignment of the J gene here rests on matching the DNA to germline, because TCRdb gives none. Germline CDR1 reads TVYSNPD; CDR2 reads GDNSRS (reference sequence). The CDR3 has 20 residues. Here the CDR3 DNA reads TGTGCCTTTCAGCGCCCGCTACTGGGGGATACGCATGAGGGCACCGAGAAACTCATCTTT. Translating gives CAFQRPLLGDTHEGTEKLIF. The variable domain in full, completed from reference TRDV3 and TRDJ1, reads CDKVTQSSPDQTVASGSEVVLLCTYDTVYSNPDLFWYRIRPDYSFQFVFYGDNSRSEGADFTQGRFSVKHILTQKAFHLVISPVRTEDSATYYCAFQRPLLGDTHEGTEKLIFGKGTRVTVEP.

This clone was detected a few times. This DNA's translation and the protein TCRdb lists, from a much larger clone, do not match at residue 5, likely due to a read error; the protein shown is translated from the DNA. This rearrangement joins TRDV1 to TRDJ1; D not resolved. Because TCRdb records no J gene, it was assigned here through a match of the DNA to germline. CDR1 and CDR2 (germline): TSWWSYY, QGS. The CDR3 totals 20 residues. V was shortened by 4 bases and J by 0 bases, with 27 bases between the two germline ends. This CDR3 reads CALGGSGHFASGWYTDKLIF. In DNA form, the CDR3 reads TGTGCTCTTGGGGGTTCGGGACACTTCGCGTCCGGGTGGTACACCGATAAACTCATCTTT.

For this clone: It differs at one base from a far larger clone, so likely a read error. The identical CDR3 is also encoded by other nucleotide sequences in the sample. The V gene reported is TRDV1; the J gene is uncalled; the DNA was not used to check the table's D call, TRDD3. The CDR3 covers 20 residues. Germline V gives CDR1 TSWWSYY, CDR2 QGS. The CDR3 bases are TGTGCTCTTGGGGAACGACTCCCAGGTGTGATGGGGGGTTACACCGATAAACTCATCTTC. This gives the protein CALGERLPGVMGGYTDKLIF.